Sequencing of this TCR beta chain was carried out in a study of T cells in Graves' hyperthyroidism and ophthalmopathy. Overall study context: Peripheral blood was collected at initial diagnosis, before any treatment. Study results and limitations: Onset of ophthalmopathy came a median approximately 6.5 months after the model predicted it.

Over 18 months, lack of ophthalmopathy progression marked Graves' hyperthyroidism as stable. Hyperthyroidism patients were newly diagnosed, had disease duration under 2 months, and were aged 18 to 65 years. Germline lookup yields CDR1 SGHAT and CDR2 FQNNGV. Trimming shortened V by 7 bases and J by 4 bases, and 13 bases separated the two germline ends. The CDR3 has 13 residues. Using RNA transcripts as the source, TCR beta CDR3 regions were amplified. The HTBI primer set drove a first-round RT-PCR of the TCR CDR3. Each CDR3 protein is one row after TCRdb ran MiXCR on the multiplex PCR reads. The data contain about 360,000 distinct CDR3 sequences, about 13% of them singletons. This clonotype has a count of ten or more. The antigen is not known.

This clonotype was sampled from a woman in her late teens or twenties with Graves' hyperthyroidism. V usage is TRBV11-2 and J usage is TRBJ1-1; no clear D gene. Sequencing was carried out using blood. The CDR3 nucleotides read TGTGCCAGCACCCTCAACGTGGCCACTGAAGCTTTCTTT. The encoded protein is CASTLNVATEAFF. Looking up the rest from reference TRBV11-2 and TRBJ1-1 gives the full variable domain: EAGVAQSPRYKIIEKRQSVAFWCNPISGHATLYWYQQILGQGPKLLIQFQNNGVVDDSQLPKDRFSAERLKGVDSTLKIQPAKLEDSAVYLCASTLNVATEAFFGQGTRLTVV.